The 11 T cell receptor beta chains reported below all come from one sample, sequenced in a study of vaccination effects on CD4 cells after COVID-19. Culturing for nine to ten days preceded CD4+ T cell isolation. Either the mRNA-1273 or the BNT162b2 vaccine was given to participants as two doses. Clones were sequenced by immunoSEQ multiplex PCR, and TCRdb holds only the in-frame ones, with some missing. The sample has about 57,000 clones, under 85% seen once. These receptors' antigens are unknown. The specimen was CD4+ T cells from PBMCs cultured without peptide, collected after COVID-19 vaccination. All receptors come from a human donor who received a COVID-19 vaccine.

This clone came up a few times. In DNA, the CDR3 is TGTGCCAGCAGCCAATCGAGGGGGCAGATGAACACTGAAGCTTTCTTT. Its translation: CASSQSRGQMNTEAFF. The rearrangement joins TRBV3-1 (or the pseudogene TRBV3-2) to TRBJ1-1, with 7 bases matching TRBD1. Germline loops: CDR1 LGHDT, CDR2 YNNKEL (reference sequence). Unmatched junction bases numbered 6, after V lost 2 bases and J lost 0 bases. CDR3 size: 16 residues.

The V gene is TRBV5-4, the J gene TRBJ1-1; D remains unclear. Trimming took off 0 bases at V and 5 bases at J, with 14 bases between the two ends. This CDR3 comprises 15 residues. Per germline, CDR1 SGHNT and CDR2 YYREEE (reference sequence). For the CDR3, the DNA is TGTGCCAGCAGCTTGGCTGTCAAGGCAGGAACTGAAGCTTTCTTT. This gives the protein CASSLAVKAGTEAFF.

The rearrangement uses TRBV19 and TRBJ2-7; maybe TRBD2 (5 bases). CDR1 LNHDA and CDR2 SQIVND come from the germline V gene (reference sequence). V gave up 5 bases and J gave up 5 bases, with 13 bases separating them. This CDR3 contains 13 residues. CDR3 DNA: TGTGCCAGTAGTCCTCTACCCGGGGACGAGCAGTACTTC. Its protein is CASSPLPGDEQYF. The full variable domain, its missing parts supplied by reference TRBV19 and TRBJ2-7, is DGGITQSPKYLFRKEGQNVTLSCEQNLNHDAMYWYRQDPGQGLRLIYYSQIVNDFQKGDIAEGYSVSREKKESFPLTVTSAQKNPTAFYLCASSPLPGDEQYFGPGTRLTVT.

The rearrangement joins TRBV4-1 to TRBJ2-1, with D possibly TRBD2 on 6 matching bases. V dropped 6 bases and J dropped 7 bases, with 16 bases sitting between them. The CDR3 covers 14 residues. CDR1 is MGHRA and CDR2 is YSYEKL in the germline V gene. CDR3 nucleotides: TGCGCCAGCAGAAGGAGGGACGCCGGGAATGAGCAGTTCTTC. It encodes CASRRRDAGNEQFF.

The V gene is TRBV24-1, the J gene TRBJ2-6, with 9 bases lining up with TRBD1. The V gene end was trimmed by 12 bases and the J gene end by 3 bases; junction bases not matched to a gene: 11. Germline assignment: CDR1 KGHDR and CDR2 SFDVKD. This CDR3 is 16 amino acids long. In DNA form, the CDR3 reads TGTGCCGTGCCGGAACAGGGGGCGCATGGGGCCAACGTCCTGACTTTC. Translation gives CAVPEQGAHGANVLTF.

The chain uses TRBV6-5 and TRBJ1-5, with TRBD1 matching over 9 bases. The CDR3 loop spans 14 amino acids. Germline CDR1 MNHEY, CDR2 SVGAGI. V was clipped by 6 bases and J by 6 bases; unmatched bases: 6. CDR3 nucleotides: TGTGCCAGCAGGGAGGGACAGGGAGGTCAGCCCCAGCATTTT. This codes for CASREGQGGQPQHF.

The chain recombines TRBV10-3 with TRBJ2-7, with D perhaps TRBD2 (5 bases). The V gene lost 3 bases and the J gene lost 7 bases, with 13 bases spanning the gap. The germline CDR1 and CDR2 sequences are ENHRY and SYGVKD. The CDR3 runs 13 residues. The CDR3 nucleotides are TGTGCCATCAGTGAAGGTAGCCGGGATGAGCAGTACTTC. Amino acid sequence: CAISEGSRDEQYF.

The chain joins TRBV11-2 to TRBJ1-1; a weak D match, TRBD1 (6 bases). Germline assignment: CDR1 SGHAT and CDR2 FQNNGV. There are 15 residues in the CDR3. The germline V and J ends were trimmed by 5 bases and 6 bases, with 19 bases remaining between them. DNA of the CDR3: TGTGCCAGCAGCCAAAGGGGGAGGGGGATGGCTGAAGCTTTCTTT. Translation gives CASSQRGRGMAEAFF. Supplemented by reference TRBV11-2 and TRBJ1-1, the full variable domain reads EAGVAQSPRYKIIEKRQSVAFWCNPISGHATLYWYQQILGQGPKLLIQFQNNGVVDDSQLPKDRFSAERLKGVDSTLKIQPAKLEDSAVYLCASSQRGRGMAEAFFGQGTRLTVV.

The V gene is TRBV29-1, the J gene TRBJ1-2; a possible D gene is TRBD1 (6 bases). The CDR3 sequence is 13 residues long. V was cut by 8 bases and J by 2 bases, with 15 bases left in between. Germline assignment: CDR1 SQVTM and CDR2 ANQGSEA. This chain's CDR3 is CSYDGQGNYGYTF. CDR3 bases: TGCAGCTATGATGGGCAGGGGAACTATGGCTACACCTTC.

The CDR3 nucleotides are TGTGCCAGCAGCTTAGAGCCCGGGACAGTGACCTATGGCTACACCTTC. It yields the protein CASSLEPGTVTYGYTF. V usage is TRBV7-2 and J usage is TRBJ1-2, with 7 positions matching TRBD1. CDR1 is SGHTA and CDR2 is FQGNSA in the germline V gene. Losses at the gene ends were 1 base for V and 4 bases for J; bases not matched to a gene: 9. The CDR3 has 16 residues.

This chain joins TRBV20-1 and TRBJ1-3, with no clear D. Between the trimmed V and J ends, which lost 3 bases and 0 bases, there was a span of 9 bases. Germline CDR1 and CDR2: DFQATT and SNEGSKA (reference sequence). The CDR3 covers 14 residues. CDR3 nucleotides: TGCAGTGCTAGTGAGCCAAGCTCTGGAAACACCATATATTTT. This sequence encodes CSASEPSSGNTIYF.